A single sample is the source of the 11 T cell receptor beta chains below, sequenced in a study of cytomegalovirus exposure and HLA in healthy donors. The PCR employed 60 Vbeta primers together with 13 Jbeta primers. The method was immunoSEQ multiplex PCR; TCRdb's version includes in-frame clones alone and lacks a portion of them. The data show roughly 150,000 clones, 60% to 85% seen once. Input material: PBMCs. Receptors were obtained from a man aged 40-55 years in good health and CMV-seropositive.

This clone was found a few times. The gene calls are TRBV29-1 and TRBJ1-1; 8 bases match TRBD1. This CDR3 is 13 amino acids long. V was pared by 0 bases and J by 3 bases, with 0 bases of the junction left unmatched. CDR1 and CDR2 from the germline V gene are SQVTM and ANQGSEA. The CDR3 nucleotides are TGCAGCGTTGAAGAACAGGGGGACACTGAAGCTTTCTTT. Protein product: CSVEEQGDTEAFF.

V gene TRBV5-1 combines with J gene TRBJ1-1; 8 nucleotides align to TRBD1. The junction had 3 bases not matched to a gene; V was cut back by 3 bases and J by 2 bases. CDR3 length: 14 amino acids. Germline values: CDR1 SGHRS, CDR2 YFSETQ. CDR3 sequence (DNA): TGCGCCAGCAGCTCCGGGACAGGAAACACTGAAGCTTTCTTT. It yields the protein CASSSGTGNTEAFF.

DNA for the CDR3: TGTGCCAGCGCCCCCGGGCAGGGCCGCCCCAATGAGCAGTTCTTC. Translation: CASAPGQGRPNEQFF. The rearrangement joins TRBV5-4 to TRBJ2-1, with D perhaps matching TRBD1 (5 bases). Trimming left V 7 bases short and J 6 bases short, with 20 bases between. The CDR3 sequence is 15 residues long. Germline V gene data show CDR1 as SGHNT and CDR2 as YYREEE (reference sequence).

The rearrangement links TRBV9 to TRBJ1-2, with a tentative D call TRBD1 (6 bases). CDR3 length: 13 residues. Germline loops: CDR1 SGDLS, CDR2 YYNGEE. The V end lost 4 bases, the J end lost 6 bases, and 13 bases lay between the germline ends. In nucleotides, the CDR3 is TGTGCCAGCAGCTCCCACACAGGGAATGGCTACACCTTC. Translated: CASSSHTGNGYTF. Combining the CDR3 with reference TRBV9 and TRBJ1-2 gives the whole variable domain DSGVTQTPKHLITATGQRVTLRCSPRSGDLSVYWYQQSLDQGLQFLIQYYNGEERAKGNILERFSAQQFPDLHSELNLSSLELGDSALYFCASSSHTGNGYTFGSGTRLTVV.

DNA for the CDR3: TGTGCCAGCAGTGGGACTAGCCGGGAGATGTCCCAGTACTTC. This sequence encodes CASSGTSREMSQYF. The V gene is TRBV2, the J gene TRBJ2-5; 8 bases fit TRBD2. The CDR3 totals 14 residues. Germline CDR1 is SNHLY and CDR2 is FYNNEI. Trimming removed 4 bases from V and 9 bases from J; junction bases left unmatched: 10.

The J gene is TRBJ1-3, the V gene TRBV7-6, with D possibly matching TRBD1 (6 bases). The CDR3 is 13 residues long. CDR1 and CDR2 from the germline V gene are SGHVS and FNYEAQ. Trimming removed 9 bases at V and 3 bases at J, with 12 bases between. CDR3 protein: CARRTGNGNTIYF. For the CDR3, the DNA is TGTGCCAGGCGAACAGGGAATGGAAACACCATATATTTT. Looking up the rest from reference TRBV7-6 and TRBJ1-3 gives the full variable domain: GAGVSQSPRYKVTKRGQDVALRCDPISGHVSLYWYRQALGQGPEFLTYFNYEAQQDKSGLPNDRFSAERPEGSISTLTIQRTEQRDSAMYRCARRTGNGNTIYFGEGSWLTVV.

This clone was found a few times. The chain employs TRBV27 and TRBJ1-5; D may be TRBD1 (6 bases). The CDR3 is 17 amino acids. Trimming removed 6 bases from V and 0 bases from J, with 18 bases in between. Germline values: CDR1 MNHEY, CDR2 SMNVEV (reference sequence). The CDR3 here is CASSAGQPVYSNQPQHF. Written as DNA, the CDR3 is TGTGCCAGCAGCGCAGGACAGCCTGTTTATAGCAATCAGCCCCAGCATTTT.

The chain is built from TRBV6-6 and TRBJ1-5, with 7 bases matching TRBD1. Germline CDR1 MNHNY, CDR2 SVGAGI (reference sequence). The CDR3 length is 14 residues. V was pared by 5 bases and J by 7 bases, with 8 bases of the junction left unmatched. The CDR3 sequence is CASSIRQGQQPQHF. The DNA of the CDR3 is TGTGCCAGCAGTATACGACAGGGTCAACAGCCCCAGCATTTT.

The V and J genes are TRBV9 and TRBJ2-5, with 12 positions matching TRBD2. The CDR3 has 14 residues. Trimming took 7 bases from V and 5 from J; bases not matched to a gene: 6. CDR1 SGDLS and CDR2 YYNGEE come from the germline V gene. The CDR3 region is CASATSGSGETQYF. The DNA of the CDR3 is TGTGCCAGCGCGACTAGCGGGAGCGGGGAGACCCAGTACTTC.

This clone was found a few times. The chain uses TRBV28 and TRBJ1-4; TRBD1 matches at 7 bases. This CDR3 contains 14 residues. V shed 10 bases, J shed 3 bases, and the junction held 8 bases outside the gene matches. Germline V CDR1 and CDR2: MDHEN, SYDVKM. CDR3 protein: CATEKGGSNEKLFF. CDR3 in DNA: TGTGCCACCGAGAAAGGGGGCTCTAATGAAAAACTGTTTTTT.

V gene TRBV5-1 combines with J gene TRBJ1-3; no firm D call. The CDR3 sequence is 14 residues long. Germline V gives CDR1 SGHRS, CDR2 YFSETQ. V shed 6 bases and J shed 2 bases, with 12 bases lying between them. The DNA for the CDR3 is TGCGCCAGCAACCCACAGAGTACTGGAAACACCATATATTTT. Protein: CASNPQSTGNTIYF.